This T cell receptor (beta chain) emerged from a study of cytotoxic CD8 clonotypes in ibrutinib-treated CLL. Here immunoSEQ multiplex PCR was the method, and the copy in TCRdb shows in-frame clones only, minus some. The data contain approximately 200,000 clones, roughly 72% of them singletons. The germline V gene has CDR1 KGHSH and CDR2 LQKENI. The CDR3 is made up of 14 amino acids. Trimming removed 4 bases at V and 0 bases at J, with 9 bases between. Sequences were derived from PBMCs, sampled after 24 months of ibrutinib treatment. The rearrangement uses TRBV18 and TRBJ1-1; maybe TRBD1 (6 bases). The sequence derives from a human donor with chronic lymphocytic leukemia. CDR3 residues: CASSLRTVNTEAFF. The DNA for the CDR3 is TGTGCCAGCTCACTCAGGACAGTGAACACTGAAGCTTTCTTT.